This note documents a single T cell receptor beta chain sequence. The data belong to a study of T cell changes during pregnancy in multiple sclerosis. The germline gives CDR1 SGHNT, CDR2 YYREEE (reference sequence). The CDR3 is 15 amino acids. With 2 bases removed from V and 5 bases from J, the gap between germline ends came to 16 bases. This table comes from immunoSEQ multiplex PCR, and its TCRdb copy is limited to in-frame clones, with some not included. Of under 75,000 clones in the sample, less than 95% were seen once. V and J are TRBV5-4 and TRBJ1-1; D possibly corresponds to TRBD1 (5 bases). This receptor was obtained from a female donor in good health, enrolled as a control in a pregnancy study. Sequenced here: CD4+ T cells from peripheral blood mononuclear cells, sampled after pregnancy. DNA for the CDR3: TGTGCCAGCAGCTTCCCTGGGGGGGATAGGACTGAAGCTTTCTTT. It yields the protein CASSFPGGDRTEAFF.